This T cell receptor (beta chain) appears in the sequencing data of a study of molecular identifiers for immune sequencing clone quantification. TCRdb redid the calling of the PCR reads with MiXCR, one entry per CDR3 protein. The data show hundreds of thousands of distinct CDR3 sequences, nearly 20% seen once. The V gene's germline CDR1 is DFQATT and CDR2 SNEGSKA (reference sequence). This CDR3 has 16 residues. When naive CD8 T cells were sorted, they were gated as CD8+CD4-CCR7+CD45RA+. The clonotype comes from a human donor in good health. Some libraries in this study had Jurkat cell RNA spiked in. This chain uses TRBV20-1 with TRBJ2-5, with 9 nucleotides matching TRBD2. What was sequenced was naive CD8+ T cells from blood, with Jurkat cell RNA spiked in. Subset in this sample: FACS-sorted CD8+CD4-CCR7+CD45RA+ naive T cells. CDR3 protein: CRAGDSGGPSIETQYF. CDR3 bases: TGCAGAGCCGGAGATAGCGGGGGTCCCTCAATAGAGACCCAGTACTTC.